This T cell receptor beta chain was profiled in a study of CD8+ T cells in alopecia areata. Study-wide background: Affected scalp percentage determined the severity score of treated patients.

Study observations and caveats: Administration of tofacitinib significantly diminished scalp clonality and expanded CD8+ clones within the top 100. Scalp samples also yield sequences of resident alphabeta T cells from normal skin.

The sequencing template was cDNA reverse transcribed from extracted RNA. Using immunoSEQ multiplex PCR, the repertoire was profiled, and TCRdb retains in-frame clones only, with some absent. The sample holds some 190,000 clones, 45% to 65% seen once. V lost 3 bases to trimming and J lost 5 bases, with 10 bases between them. The CDR3 sequence is 14 residues long. Germline V gene lookup returns CDR1 MGHDK and CDR2 SYGVNS. The sample's treatment: oral pan-JAK inhibitor, 5-10 mg twice daily. Note on this clone: The target antigen is unknown.

The TCR comes from a human donor with alopecia areata. The chain is built from TRBV25-1 and TRBJ1-4, with D hard to call. Material: CD4+ T cells sorted from blood, obtained at week 4, from a patient treated with tofacitinib. Here the CDR3 DNA reads TGTGCCAGCAGTGAGCTGGACGGGAATGAAAAACTGTTTTTT. It translates to CASSELDGNEKLFF.